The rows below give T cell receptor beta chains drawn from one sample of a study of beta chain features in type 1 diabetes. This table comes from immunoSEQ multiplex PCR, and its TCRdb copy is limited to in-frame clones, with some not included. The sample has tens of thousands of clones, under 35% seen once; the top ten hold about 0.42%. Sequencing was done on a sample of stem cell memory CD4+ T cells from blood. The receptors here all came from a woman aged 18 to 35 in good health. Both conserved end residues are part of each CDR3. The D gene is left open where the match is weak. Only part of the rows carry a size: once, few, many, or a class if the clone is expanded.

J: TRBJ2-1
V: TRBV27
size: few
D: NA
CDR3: CASRVQDRWNEQFF
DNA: TGTGCCAGCAGAGTTCAAGACAGGTGGAATGAGCAGTTCTTC

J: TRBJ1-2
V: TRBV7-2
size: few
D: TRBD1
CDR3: CASSRQGGIVNYGYTF
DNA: TGTGCCAGCAGCCGACAGGGCGGTATTGTGAACTATGGCTACACCTTC

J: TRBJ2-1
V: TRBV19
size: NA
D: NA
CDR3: CASSIGGPVRAYNEQFF
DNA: TGTGCCAGTAGTATTGGAGGGCCGGTGAGGGCCTACAATGAGCAGTTCTTC

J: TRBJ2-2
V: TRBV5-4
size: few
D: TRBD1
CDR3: CASSSRDRVLANTGELFF
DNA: TGTGCCAGCAGCTCCCGGGACAGGGTACTCGCGAACACCGGGGAGCTGTTTTTT

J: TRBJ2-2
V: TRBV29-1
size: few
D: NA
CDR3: CSADRGSGNTGELFF
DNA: TGCAGCGCTGATCGTGGTAGCGGAAACACCGGGGAGCTGTTTTTT

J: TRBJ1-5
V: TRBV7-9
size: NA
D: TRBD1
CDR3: CASSLVGQGGYHQPQHF
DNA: TGTGCCAGCAGCTTAGTGGGACAGGGGGGTTATCATCAGCCCCAGCATTTT

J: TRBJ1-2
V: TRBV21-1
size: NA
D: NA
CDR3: CASRIRTGNASNYGYTF
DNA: TGTGCCAGCAGAATTCGGACAGGGAACGCTTCTAACTATGGCTACACCTTC

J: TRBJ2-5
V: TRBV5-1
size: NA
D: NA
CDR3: CASSFTTGQIQETQYF
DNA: TGCGCCAGCAGCTTCACTACAGGGCAAATTCAAGAGACCCAGTACTTC

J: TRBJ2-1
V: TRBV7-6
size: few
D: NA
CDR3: CASSRGIARDEQFF
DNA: TGTGCCAGCAGCCGAGGAATTGCCCGAGATGAGCAGTTCTTC

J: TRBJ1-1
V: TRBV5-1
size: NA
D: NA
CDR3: CASREGDTEAFF
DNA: TGCGCCAGCAGAGAGGGGGACACTGAAGCTTTCTTT

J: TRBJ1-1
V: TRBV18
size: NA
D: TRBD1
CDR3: CASSPAQGATEAFF
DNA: TGTGCCAGCTCACCGGCACAGGGGGCCACTGAAGCTTTCTTT

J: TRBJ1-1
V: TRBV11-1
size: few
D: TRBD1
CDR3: CASGGQGFTEAFF
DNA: TGTGCCAGCGGGGGACAGGGTTTCACTGAAGCTTTCTTT

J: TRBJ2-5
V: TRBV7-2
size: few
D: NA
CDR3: CASSLSTANQETQYF
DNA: TGTGCCAGCAGCTTATCGACAGCGAATCAAGAGACCCAGTACTTC

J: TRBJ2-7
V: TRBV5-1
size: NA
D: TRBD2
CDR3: CASREGGSVDEQYF
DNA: TGCGCCAGCCGGGAGGGGGGCTCGGTGGACGAGCAGTACTTC

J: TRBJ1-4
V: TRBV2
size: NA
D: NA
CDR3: CASSGGVDEKLFF
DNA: TGTGCCAGCAGTGGGGGGGTGGATGAAAAACTGTTTTTT

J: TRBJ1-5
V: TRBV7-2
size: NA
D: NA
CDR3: CASARQANQPQHF
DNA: TGTGCCAGCGCCCGACAAGCCAATCAGCCCCAGCATTTT

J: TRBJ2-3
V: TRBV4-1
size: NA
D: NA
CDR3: CASSQDGLGGTDTQYF
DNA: TGCGCCAGCAGCCAAGACGGCCTAGGGGGCACAGATACGCAGTATTTT

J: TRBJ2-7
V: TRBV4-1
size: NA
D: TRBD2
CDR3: CASSQGTSGAYEQYF
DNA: TGCGCCAGCAGCCAGGGGACTAGCGGAGCGTACGAGCAGTACTTC

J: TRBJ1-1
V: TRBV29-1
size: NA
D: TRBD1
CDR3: CSVGWTGDTEAFF
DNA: TGCAGCGTTGGTTGGACAGGGGACACTGAAGCTTTCTTT

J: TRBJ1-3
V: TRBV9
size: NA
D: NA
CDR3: CASSPRLTGSGNTIYF
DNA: TGTGCCAGCAGCCCCCGTTTGACGGGTTCTGGAAACACCATATATTTT

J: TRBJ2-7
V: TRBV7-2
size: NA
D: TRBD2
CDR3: CASSSRPAGGPGEQYF
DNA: TGTGCCAGCAGCTCCAGACCAGCGGGGGGGCCTGGGGAGCAGTACTTC

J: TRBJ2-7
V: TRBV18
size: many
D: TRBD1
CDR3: CASSPVSGGAYEQYF
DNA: TGTGCCAGCTCACCGGTGTCAGGGGGTGCCTACGAGCAGTACTTC

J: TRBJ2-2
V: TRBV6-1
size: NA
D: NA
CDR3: CASSVEAVLTGELFF
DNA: TGTGCCAGCAGTGTGGAGGCTGTCCTCACCGGGGAGCTGTTTTTT

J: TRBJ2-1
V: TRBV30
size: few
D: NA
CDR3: CAWRRGFSYNEQFF
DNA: TGTGCCTGGAGGAGAGGATTCTCCTACAATGAGCAGTTCTTC

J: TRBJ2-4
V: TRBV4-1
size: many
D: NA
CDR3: CASSQGPLVRYF
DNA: TGCGCCAGCAGCCAAGGGCCACTAGTCAGGTACTTC

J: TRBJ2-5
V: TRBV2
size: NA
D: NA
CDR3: CASRRDSQETQYF
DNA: TGTGCCAGCAGGCGGGACAGCCAAGAGACCCAGTACTTC

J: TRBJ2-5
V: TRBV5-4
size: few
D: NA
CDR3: CASSLAEETQYF
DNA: TGTGCCAGCAGCTTGGCGGAAGAGACCCAGTACTTC

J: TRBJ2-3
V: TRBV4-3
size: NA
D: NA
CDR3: CASSQGAGGAYTQYF
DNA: TGCGCCAGCAGCCAAGGGGCTGGGGGGGCTTATACGCAGTATTTT

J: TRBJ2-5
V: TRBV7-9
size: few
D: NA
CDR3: CASSPQETQYF
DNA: TGTGCCAGCAGCCCTCAAGAGACCCAGTACTTC

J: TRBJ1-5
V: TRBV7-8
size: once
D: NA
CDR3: CASSLPQENQPQHF
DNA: TGTGCCAGCAGCCTACCCCAGGAAAATCAGCCCCAGCATTTT

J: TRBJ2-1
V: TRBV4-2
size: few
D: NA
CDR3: CASSQVTAGSYNEQFF
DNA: TGTGCCAGCAGCCAAGTTACGGCGGGGTCCTACAATGAGCAGTTCTTC

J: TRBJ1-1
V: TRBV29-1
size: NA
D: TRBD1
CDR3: CSVGQGGGTEAFF
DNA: TGCAGCGTGGGACAGGGTGGGGGCACTGAAGCTTTCTTT

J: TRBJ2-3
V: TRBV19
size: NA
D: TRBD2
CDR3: CASSDSGRTDTQYF
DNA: TGTGCCAGTAGTGATAGCGGGAGGACAGATACGCAGTATTTT

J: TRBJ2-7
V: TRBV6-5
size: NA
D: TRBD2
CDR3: CASSWVAGAYEQYF
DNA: TGTGCCAGCAGTTGGGTAGCGGGAGCCTACGAGCAGTACTTC

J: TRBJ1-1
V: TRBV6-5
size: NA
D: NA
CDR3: CASGRAADNTEAFF
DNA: TGTGCCAGCGGCAGAGCGGCCGATAACACTGAAGCTTTCTTT

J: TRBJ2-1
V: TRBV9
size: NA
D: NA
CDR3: CASSVTGVGHEQFF
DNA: TGTGCCAGCAGCGTAACGGGAGTAGGGCATGAGCAGTTCTTC

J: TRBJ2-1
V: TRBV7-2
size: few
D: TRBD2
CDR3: CASSYQGGTSHGGEQFF
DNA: TGTGCCAGCAGCTACCAAGGTGGGACTAGCCACGGAGGTGAGCAGTTCTTC

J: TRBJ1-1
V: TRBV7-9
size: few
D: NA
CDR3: CASSLGIVRRVDTEAFF
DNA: TGTGCCAGCAGCTTAGGCATTGTTCGCAGGGTGGACACTGAAGCTTTCTTT

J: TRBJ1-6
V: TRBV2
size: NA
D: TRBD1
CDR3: CASSEETGISPLHF
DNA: TGTGCCAGCAGTGAAGAGACAGGGATTTCACCCCTCCACTTT

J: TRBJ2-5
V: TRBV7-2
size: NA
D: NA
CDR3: CASSPTAGGTVRETQYF
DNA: TGTGCCAGCAGCCCTACAGCTGGGGGGACGGTTCGAGAGACCCAGTACTTC

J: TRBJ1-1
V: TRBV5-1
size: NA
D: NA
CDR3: CASSPRSGDTEAFF
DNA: TGCGCCAGCAGCCCCCGGTCAGGCGACACTGAAGCTTTCTTT

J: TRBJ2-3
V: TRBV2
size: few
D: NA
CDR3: CASRIGQTSTDTQYF
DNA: TGTGCCAGCAGGATAGGACAGACTAGCACAGATACGCAGTATTTT

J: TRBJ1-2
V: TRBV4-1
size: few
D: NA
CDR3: CASSQKLPGQKTNGYTF
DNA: TGCGCCAGCAGCCAAAAATTGCCAGGACAGAAAACTAATGGCTACACCTTC

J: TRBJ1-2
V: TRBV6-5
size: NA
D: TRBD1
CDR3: CASRTQGTNYGYTF
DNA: TGTGCCAGCAGGACACAGGGGACCAACTATGGCTACACCTTC